This T cell receptor (beta chain) was recovered during a study of OX40 agonist ivuxolimab in advanced cancers. Study results and caveats: Some nonresponders also had low normalized T-cell clonal expansion.

TCRdb's copy holds only in-frame clones and misses some; the assay was immunoSEQ multiplex PCR. The table shows tens of thousands of clones, with roughly 90% occurring only once. Remarks on this clone: Its antigen is unknown.

CDR1 and CDR2 from the germline V gene are GTSNPN and SVGIG (reference sequence). The CDR3 extends over 15 amino acids. V trimming: 3 bases; J trimming: 7 bases; junction bases outside the gene matches: 11. This clonotype was sampled from an adult with an advanced solid tumor such as melanoma, head and neck, liver or kidney cancer. The rearrangement links TRBV30 to TRBJ1-4; 7 bases map to TRBD1. The input for sequencing was CD4+ or CD8+ T cells sorted from blood, taken in a trial of the OX40 agonist ivuxolimab. In DNA form, the CDR3 reads TGTGCCTGGAGCCGGACGACAGGGAGGCGTGAAAAACTGTTTTTT. Translated, it gives CAWSRTTGRREKLFF.